This T cell receptor beta chain was profiled in a study of blood T cell repertoires in COVID-19. On the study more broadly: Sites across the United States, Italy and Spain contributed samples from acute and convalescent COVID-19. T cells, B-cell-depleted T cells, or PBMCs supplied cDNA or gDNA.

Trimming pared 6 bases from V and 1 base from J, leaving 13 bases between. CDR3 size: 15 residues. This clone appeared once. In the original analysis: Quantification of nucleated cells was approximated via reference gene primer amplification. TCRdb's copy holds only in-frame clones and misses some; the assay was immunoSEQ multiplex PCR. The V and J calls and the clone size are those of that table, but D and trimming were determined from the DNA. This repertoire shows approximately 17,000 clones, about 90% found once; its top ten account for roughly 49%. The chain combines TRBV23-1 with TRBJ2-1; D is possibly TRBD2 (6 bases). TRBV23-1 is noted as an ORF with a role that remains uncertain. The sequenced sample was peripheral blood. The receptor comes from a human donor in a cohort sampled during active COVID-19. Here the CDR3 reads CASRQPGDSYNEQFF. The CDR3 nucleotides are TGCGCCAGCAGGCAGCCGGGAGATTCCTACAATGAGCAGTTCTTC.